The next 12 T cell receptor beta chains were all read from a single sample in a study of blood T cell repertoires in COVID-19. TCRdb keeps only in-frame clones here, not all; method: immunoSEQ multiplex PCR. The table records about 150,000 clones, around four fifths of them present only once. Sequencing was performed on peripheral blood. The source is a man aged 65 to 79 with acute or convalescent COVID-19.

This clone has just one count. The rearrangement links TRBV5-1 to TRBJ1-1, with D hard to call. The germline CDR1 and CDR2 sequences are SGHRS and YFSETQ. V was shortened by 3 bases and J by 11 bases, with 11 bases between the two germline ends. The CDR3 consists of 11 residues. CDR3 DNA: TGCGCCAGCAGCTCCGAGACAACGGCTTTCTTT. Translation gives CASSSETTAFF.

The genes are TRBV7-9 and TRBJ2-3; D might be TRBD1 (6 bases). CDR1 SEHNR and CDR2 FQNEAQ come from the germline V gene (reference sequence). This CDR3 is 15 amino acids long. With 5 bases removed from V and 0 bases from J, the gap between germline ends came to 12 bases. CDR3 region: CASSRTAQSTDTQYF. CDR3 DNA sequence: TGTGCCAGCAGCCGGACAGCGCAGAGCACAGATACGCAGTATTTT.

V usage is TRBV18 and J usage is TRBJ2-5; 11 bases agree with TRBD2. Germline CDR1 reads KGHSH; CDR2 reads LQKENI. Trimming at V came to 2 bases and at J to 2 bases, leaving 4 bases not matched to a gene. This CDR3 has 16 residues. In DNA, the CDR3 is TGTGCCAGCTCACCATTACTAGCGGGGGTTCAAGAGACCCAGTACTTC. Translated: CASSPLLAGVQETQYF.

A remark on this clone: Different DNA sequences within this sample yield the same CDR3. J is TRBJ1-2 and V is TRBV7-3; TRBD1 matches at 10 bases. CDR1 SGHTA and CDR2 FQGTGA come from the germline V gene. The CDR3 runs 13 residues. V trimming: 5 bases; J trimming: 5 bases; junction bases outside the gene matches: 2. The CDR3 DNA sequence: TGTGCCAGCAGCCCGGGACAGGGGTATGGCTACACCTTC. This sequence encodes CASSPGQGYGYTF.

This clone was seen just once. This chain uses TRBV5-1 with TRBJ2-4, with 9 bases lining up with TRBD2. The CDR3 runs to 14 residues. Germline assignment: CDR1 SGHRS and CDR2 YFSETQ. Trimming took 0 bases from V and 5 from J; bases not matched to a gene: 0. As DNA, the CDR3 is TGCGCCAGCAGCTTGGTAGCGGGAGAAAACATTCAGTACTTC. Residues: CASSLVAGENIQYF.

The CDR3 sequence is CASSQEGGNYGYTF. CDR3 coding DNA: TGTGCCAGCAGCCAAGAGGGGGGTAACTATGGCTACACCTTC. This chain joins TRBV3-1 (or the pseudogene TRBV3-2) and TRBJ1-2; a possible D gene is TRBD1 (5 bases). Per the germline V gene, CDR1 is LGHDT and CDR2 is YNNKEL (reference sequence). Between the trimmed V and J ends, which lost 0 bases and 1 base, there was a span of 6 bases. The CDR3 loop spans 14 amino acids.

In its sample, this clone was seen a few times. V and J are TRBV6-5 and TRBJ1-1; D perhaps matches TRBD1 (6 bases). Germline CDR1 MNHEY, CDR2 SVGAGI. CDR3 length: 13 residues. V was trimmed by 2 bases and J by 4 bases, leaving 8 bases between them. The CDR3 reads CASSYGTSTEAFF. The CDR3, as DNA: TGTGCCAGCAGTTACGGGACATCCACTGAAGCTTTCTTT.

The gene calls are TRBV3-1 (or the pseudogene TRBV3-2) and TRBJ2-7, with TRBD2 identical over 12 bases. CDR1 and CDR2 from the germline V gene are LGHDT and YNNKEL (reference sequence). V shed 0 bases, J shed 7 bases, and the junction held 4 bases outside the gene matches. This CDR3 contains 15 residues. The CDR3 loop reads CASSQERTSGMEQYF. In DNA, the CDR3 is TGTGCCAGCAGCCAAGAAAGGACTAGCGGGATGGAGCAGTACTTC.

The chain links TRBV9 to TRBJ1-2; a possible D gene is TRBD1 (5 bases). V lost 0 bases and J lost 8, with 11 bases in between. In germline, CDR1 is SGDLS, CDR2 YYNGEE. The CDR3 has 13 residues. The CDR3 DNA reads as TGTGCCAGCAGCGTAGTAGGGGTAGGCGGCTACACCTTC. Amino acids: CASSVVGVGGYTF.

The V call is TRBV4-1, the J call TRBJ2-3; D may be TRBD2 (7 bases). Trimming removed 0 bases at V and 6 bases at J, with 19 bases between. Germline V gene sequence: CDR1 MGHRA, CDR2 YSYEKL. This CDR3 has 17 amino acids. Here the CDR3 DNA reads TGCGCCAGCAGCCAAGATCTCGCTGGGAGGGGGGAGGATACGCAGTATTTT. Translated, it gives CASSQDLAGRGEDTQYF.

In regard to this clone: This same CDR3 is encoded by further DNA sequences in the sample. For the CDR3, the DNA is TGTGCCAGCAGCCTGACAGGGGTTGACACTGAAGCTTTCTTT. Translated: CASSLTGVDTEAFF. This chain connects TRBV3-1 (or the pseudogene TRBV3-2) to TRBJ1-1; 8 nucleotides agree with TRBD1. J was trimmed by 3 bases and V by 4 bases; bases with no gene match: 4. Germline V lookup: CDR1 LGHDT, CDR2 YNNKEL (reference sequence). The length of the CDR3 is 14 residues.

The chain is built from TRBV19 and TRBJ1-5; D not certain. CDR1 LNHDA and CDR2 SQIVND come from the germline V gene (reference sequence). V lost 5 bases and J lost 7, with 12 bases in between. The CDR3 spans 13 residues. CDR3 residues: CASSLGSQQPQHF. For the CDR3, the DNA is TGTGCCAGTAGTCTCGGGAGCCAACAGCCCCAGCATTTT.